The entry below gives a single T cell receptor beta chain sequence along with its context. This specimen belongs to a study of OX40 agonist ivuxolimab in advanced cancers. Study-wide background: Patients' therapy was ivuxolimab, an antibody that acts as an agonist of OX40 (CD134). Previous treatment with anti-PD-1, anti-PD-L1 or anti-CTLA-4 therapy was allowed; about 40% had received some.

After removal of 1 base from V and 3 bases from J, the junction contained 4 bases not matched to a gene. CDR3 length equals 15 residues. CDR1 is MDHEN, CDR2 SYDVKM, per germline. Sequenced by immunoSEQ multiplex PCR; TCRdb stores in-frame clones only, minus some. Altogether about 67,000 clones are present, roughly 81% being singletons, with the ten largest covering approximately 2%. This chain joins TRBV28 and TRBJ1-1, with 8 bases aligning to TRBD1. The TCR originated in an adult with an advanced solid tumor such as melanoma, head and neck, liver or kidney cancer. Sequencing was performed on CD4+ or CD8+ T cells sorted from blood, taken in a trial of the OX40 agonist ivuxolimab. The CDR3, as DNA: TGTGCCAGCAGTTTATTGTACAGGGGGGACACTGAAGCTTTCTTT. It specifies CASSLLYRGDTEAFF.